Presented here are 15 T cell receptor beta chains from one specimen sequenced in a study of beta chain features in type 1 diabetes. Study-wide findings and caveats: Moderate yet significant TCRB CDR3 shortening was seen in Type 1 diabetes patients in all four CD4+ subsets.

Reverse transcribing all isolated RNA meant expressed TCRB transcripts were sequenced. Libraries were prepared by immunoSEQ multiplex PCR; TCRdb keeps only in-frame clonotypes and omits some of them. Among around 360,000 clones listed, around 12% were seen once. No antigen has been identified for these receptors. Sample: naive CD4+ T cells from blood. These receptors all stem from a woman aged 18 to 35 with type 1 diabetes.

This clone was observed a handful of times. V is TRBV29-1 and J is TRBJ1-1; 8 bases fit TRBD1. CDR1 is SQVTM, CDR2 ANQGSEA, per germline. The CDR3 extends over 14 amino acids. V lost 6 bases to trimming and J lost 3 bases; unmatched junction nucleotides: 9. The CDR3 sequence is CSVEKDRVYTEAFF. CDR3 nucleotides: TGCAGCGTCGAAAAGGACAGGGTGTACACTGAAGCTTTCTTT.

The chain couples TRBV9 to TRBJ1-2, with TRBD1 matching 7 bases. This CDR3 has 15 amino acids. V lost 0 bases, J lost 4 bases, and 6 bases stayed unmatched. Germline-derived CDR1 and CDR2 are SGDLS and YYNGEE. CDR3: CASSVGQGGLYGYTF. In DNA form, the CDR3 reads TGTGCCAGCAGCGTAGGTCAGGGGGGACTCTATGGCTACACCTTC.

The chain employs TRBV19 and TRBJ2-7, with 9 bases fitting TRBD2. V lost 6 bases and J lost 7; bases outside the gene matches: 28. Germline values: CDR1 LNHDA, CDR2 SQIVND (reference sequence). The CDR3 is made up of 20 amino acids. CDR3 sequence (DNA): TGTGCCAGTAGCCGAATCCTCGGGTGGCCGGCTAGCGGGACCTCCCGAGAGCAGTACTTC. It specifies CASSRILGWPASGTSREQYF.

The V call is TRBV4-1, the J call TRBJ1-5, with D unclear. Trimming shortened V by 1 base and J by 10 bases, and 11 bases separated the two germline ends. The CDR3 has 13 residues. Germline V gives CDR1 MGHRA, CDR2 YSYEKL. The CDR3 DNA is TGCGCCAGCAGCCAAGGGTTGGTGGGCCCCCAGCATTTT. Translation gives CASSQGLVGPQHF.

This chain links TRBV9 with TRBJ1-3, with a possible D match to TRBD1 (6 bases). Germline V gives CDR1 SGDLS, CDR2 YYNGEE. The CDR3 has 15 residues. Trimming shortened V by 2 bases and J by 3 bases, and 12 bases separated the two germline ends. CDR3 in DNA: TGTGCCAGCAGCGTCACAGGGATGAGTGGAAACACCATATATTTT. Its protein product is CASSVTGMSGNTIYF.

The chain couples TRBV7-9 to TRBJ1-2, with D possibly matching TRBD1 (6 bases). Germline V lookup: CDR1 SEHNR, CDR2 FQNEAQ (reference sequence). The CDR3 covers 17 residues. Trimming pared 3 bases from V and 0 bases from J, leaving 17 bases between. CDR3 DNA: TGTGCCAGCAGCTTGGGCAAAGCAGGGGCACCTAACTATGGCTACACCTTC. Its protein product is CASSLGKAGAPNYGYTF. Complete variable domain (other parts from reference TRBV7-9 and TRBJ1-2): DTGVSQNPRHKITKRGQNVTFRCDPISEHNRLYWYRQTLGQGPEFLTYFQNEAQLEKSRLLSDRFSAERPKGSFSTLEIQRTEQGDSAMYLCASSLGKAGAPNYGYTFGSGTRLTVV.

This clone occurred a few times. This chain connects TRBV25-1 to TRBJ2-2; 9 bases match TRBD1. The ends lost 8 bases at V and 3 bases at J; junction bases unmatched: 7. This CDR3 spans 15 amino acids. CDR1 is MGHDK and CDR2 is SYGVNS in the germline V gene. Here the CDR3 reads CASRRGDRDTGELFF. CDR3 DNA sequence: TGTGCCAGCCGCAGGGGGGACAGGGACACCGGGGAGCTGTTTTTT.

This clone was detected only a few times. The CDR3 is CASSWIRDSAGGYTF. In DNA, the CDR3 is TGTGCCAGCAGTTGGATCCGGGACAGCGCGGGTGGCTACACCTTC. The chain recombines TRBV6-6 with TRBJ1-2, with 7 nucleotides matching TRBD1. CDR1 and CDR2 from the germline V gene are MNHNY and SVGAGI (reference sequence). The CDR3 is 15 amino acids. J was trimmed by 7 bases and V by 4 bases; bases with no gene match: 12.

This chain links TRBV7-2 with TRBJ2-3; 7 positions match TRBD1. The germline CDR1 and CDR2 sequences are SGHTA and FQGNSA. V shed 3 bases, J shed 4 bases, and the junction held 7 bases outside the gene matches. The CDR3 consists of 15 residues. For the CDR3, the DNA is TGTGCCAGCAGCTTCGTCGGGACAGCCGCAGATACGCAGTATTTT. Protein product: CASSFVGTAADTQYF.

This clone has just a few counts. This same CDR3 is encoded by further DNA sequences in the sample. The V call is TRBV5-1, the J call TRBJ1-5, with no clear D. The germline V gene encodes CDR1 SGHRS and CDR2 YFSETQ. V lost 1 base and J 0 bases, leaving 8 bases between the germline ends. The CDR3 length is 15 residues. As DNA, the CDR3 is TGCGCCAGCAGCTTGTACGGGGATAGCAATCAGCCCCAGCATTTT. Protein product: CASSLYGDSNQPQHF.

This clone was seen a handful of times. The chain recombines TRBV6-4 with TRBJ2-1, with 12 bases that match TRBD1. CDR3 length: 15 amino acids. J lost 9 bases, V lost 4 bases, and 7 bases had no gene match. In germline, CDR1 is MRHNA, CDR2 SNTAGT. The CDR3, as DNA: TGTGCCAGCAGTGCCACCGGGACAGGGGGCTTTGAGCAGTTCTTC. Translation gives CASSATGTGGFEQFF.

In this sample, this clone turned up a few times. CDR3 sequence reads: CASAISGGQETQYF. The DNA of the CDR3 is TGTGCCAGCGCCATTAGCGGGGGCCAAGAGACCCAGTACTTC. This chain joins TRBV6-5 and TRBJ2-5; TRBD2 agrees at 9 bases. The CDR3 contains 14 residues. J lost 1 base, V lost 8 bases, and 5 bases had no gene match. Germline V CDR1 and CDR2: MNHEY, SVGAGI.

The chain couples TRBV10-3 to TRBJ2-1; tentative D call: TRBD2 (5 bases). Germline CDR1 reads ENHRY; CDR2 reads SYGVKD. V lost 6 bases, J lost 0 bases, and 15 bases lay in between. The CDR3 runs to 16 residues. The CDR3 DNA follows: TGTGCCATCAGCGACATAGCGAGGAGCTCCTACAATGAGCAGTTCTTC. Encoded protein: CAISDIARSSYNEQFF.

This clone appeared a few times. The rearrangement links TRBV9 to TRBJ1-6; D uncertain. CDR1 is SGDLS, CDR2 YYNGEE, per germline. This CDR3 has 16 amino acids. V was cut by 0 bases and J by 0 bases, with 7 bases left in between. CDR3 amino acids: CASSVGSSSYNSPLHF. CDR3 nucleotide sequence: TGTGCCAGCAGCGTAGGGAGTAGCTCCTATAATTCACCCCTCCACTTT.

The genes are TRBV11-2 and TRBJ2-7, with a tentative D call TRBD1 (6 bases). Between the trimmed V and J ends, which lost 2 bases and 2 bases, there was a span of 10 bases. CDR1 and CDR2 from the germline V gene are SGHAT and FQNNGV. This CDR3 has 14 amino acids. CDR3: CASSLYRTAYEQYF. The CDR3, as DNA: TGTGCCAGCAGCTTATATCGGACAGCCTACGAGCAGTACTTC.